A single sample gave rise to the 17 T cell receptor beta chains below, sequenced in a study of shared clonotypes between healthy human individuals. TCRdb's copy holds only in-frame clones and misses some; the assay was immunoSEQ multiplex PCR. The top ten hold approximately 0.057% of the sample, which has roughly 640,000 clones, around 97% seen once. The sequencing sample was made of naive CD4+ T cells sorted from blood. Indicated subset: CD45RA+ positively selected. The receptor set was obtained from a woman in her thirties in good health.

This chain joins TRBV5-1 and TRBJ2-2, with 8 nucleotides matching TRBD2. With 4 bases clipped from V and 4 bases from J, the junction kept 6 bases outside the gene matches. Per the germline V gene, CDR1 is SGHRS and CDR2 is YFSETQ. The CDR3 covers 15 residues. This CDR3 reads CASSQTSVSTGELFF. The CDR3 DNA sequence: TGCGCCAGCAGCCAGACTAGCGTAAGCACCGGGGAGCTGTTTTTT.

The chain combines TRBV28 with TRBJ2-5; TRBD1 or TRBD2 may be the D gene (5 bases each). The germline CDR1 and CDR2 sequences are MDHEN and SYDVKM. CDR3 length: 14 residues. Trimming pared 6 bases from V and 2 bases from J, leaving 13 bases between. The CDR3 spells CASRVPGPQETQYF. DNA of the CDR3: TGTGCCAGCAGGGTTCCGGGGCCACAAGAGACCCAGTACTTC.

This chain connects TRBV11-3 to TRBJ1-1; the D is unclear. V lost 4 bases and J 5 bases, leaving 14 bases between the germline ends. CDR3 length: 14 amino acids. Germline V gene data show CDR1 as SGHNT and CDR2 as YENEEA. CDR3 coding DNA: TGTGCCAGCAGCTCCTCTGGCCCGAGGACTGAAGCTTTCTTT. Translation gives CASSSSGPRTEAFF.

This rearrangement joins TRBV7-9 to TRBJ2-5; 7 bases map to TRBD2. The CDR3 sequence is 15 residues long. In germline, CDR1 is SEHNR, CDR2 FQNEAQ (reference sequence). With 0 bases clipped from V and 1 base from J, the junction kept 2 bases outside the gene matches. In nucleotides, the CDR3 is TGTGCCAGCAGCTTAGCGGGGACTACCCAAGAGACCCAGTACTTC. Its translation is CASSLAGTTQETQYF.

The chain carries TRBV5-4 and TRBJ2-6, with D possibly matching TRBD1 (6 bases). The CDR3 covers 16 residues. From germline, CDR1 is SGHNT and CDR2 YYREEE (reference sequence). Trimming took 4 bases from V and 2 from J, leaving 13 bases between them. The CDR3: CASSLYTGTGANVLTF. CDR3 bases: TGTGCCAGCAGCCTATACACAGGGACTGGGGCCAACGTCCTGACTTTC.

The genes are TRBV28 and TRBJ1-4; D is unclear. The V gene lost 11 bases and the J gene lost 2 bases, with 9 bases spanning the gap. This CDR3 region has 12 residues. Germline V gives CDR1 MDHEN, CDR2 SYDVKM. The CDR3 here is CASADTNEKLFF. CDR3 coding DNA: TGTGCCTCGGCGGATACTAATGAAAAACTGTTTTTT.

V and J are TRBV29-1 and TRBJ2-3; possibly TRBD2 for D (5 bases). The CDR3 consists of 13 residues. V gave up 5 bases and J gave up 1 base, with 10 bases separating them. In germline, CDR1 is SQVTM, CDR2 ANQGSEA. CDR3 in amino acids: CSVLWGGTDTQYF. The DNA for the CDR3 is TGCAGCGTTCTATGGGGAGGCACAGATACGCAGTATTTT.

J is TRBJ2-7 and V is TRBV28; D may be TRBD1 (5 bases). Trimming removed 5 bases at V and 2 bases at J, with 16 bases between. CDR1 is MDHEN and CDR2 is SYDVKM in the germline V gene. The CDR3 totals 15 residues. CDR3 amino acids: CASSPLFGQAYEQYF. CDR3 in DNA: TGTGCCAGCAGTCCACTATTTGGACAAGCCTACGAGCAGTACTTC.

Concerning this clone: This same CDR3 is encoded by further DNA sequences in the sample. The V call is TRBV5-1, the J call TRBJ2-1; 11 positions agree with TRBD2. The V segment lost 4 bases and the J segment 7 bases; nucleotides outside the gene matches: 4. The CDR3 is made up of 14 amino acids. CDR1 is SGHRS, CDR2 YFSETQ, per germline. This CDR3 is CASSPGTSGNEQFF. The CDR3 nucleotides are TGCGCCAGCAGCCCCGGGACTAGCGGAAATGAGCAGTTCTTC.

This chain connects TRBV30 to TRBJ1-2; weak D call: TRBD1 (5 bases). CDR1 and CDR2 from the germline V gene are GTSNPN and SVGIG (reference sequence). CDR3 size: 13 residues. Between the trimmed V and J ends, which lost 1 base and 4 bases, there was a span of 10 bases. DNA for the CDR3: TGTGCCTGGAGTGGGGGGAGCATCTATGGCTACACCTTC. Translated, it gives CAWSGGSIYGYTF.

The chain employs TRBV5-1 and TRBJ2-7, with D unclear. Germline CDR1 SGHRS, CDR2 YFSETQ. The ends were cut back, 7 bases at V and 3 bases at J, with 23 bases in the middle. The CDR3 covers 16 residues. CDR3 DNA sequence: TGCGCCAGCCAAGTCGATGCCTGGGAAGCAGGCTACGAGCAGTACTTC. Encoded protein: CASQVDAWEAGYEQYF.

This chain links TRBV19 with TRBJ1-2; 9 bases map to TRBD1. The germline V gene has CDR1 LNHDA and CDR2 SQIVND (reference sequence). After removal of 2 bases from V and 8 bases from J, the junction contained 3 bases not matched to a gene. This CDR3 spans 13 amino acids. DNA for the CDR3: TGTGCCAGTAGTATAACAGGGGGCCTCGGCTACACCTTC. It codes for CASSITGGLGYTF.

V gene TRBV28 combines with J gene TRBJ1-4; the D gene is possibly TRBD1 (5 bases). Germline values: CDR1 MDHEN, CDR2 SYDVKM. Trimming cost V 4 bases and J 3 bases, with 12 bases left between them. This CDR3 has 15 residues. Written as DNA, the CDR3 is TGTGCCAGCAGTTCAACAAGGGGTTCTAATGAAAAACTGTTTTTT. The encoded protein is CASSSTRGSNEKLFF. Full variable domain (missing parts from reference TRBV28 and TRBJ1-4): DVKVTQSSRYLVKRTGEKVFLECVQDMDHENMFWYRQDPGLGLRLIYFSYDVKMKEKGDIPEGYSVSREKKERFSLILESASTNQTSMYLCASSSTRGSNEKLFFGSGTQLSVL.

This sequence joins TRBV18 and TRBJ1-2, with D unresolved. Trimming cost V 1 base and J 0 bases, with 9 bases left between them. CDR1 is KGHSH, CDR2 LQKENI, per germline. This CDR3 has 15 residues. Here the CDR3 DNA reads TGTGCCAGCTCACCACAGGGTCCCGCTAACTATGGCTACACCTTC. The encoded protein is CASSPQGPANYGYTF.

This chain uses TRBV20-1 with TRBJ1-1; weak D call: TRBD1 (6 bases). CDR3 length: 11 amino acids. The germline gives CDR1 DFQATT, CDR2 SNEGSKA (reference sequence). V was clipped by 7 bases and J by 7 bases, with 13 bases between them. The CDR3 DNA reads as TGCAGTGTCGAGACAGGAGTTGAAGCTTTCTTT. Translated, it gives CSVETGVEAFF.

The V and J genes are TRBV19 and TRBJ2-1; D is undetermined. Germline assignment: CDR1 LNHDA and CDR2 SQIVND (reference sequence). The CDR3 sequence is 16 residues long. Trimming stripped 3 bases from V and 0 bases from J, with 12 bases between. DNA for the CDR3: TGTGCCAGTAGTATGTCGGCTTCCAACTCCTACAATGAGCAGTTCTTC. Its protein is CASSMSASNSYNEQFF.

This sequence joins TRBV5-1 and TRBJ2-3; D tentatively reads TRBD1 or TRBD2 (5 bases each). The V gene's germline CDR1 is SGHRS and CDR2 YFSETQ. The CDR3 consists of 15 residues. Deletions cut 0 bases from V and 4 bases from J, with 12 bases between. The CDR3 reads CASSLVGDAPDTQYF. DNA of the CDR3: TGCGCCAGCAGCTTGGTCGGGGACGCCCCAGATACGCAGTATTTT.